This T cell receptor beta chain is from a study of shared clonotypes between healthy human individuals. General observations from the study: A few donors had roughly 5.2% of their naive CD4 clonotypes in common.

CD45RO negativity and positive selection for CCR7 defined naive CD8 cells, a population that excluded terminally differentiated effector memory CD45RA+ cells. Original methodology: Sequence data from immunoSEQ were junction-only and lacked quality scores; consequently, filtering differed. This table comes from immunoSEQ multiplex PCR, and its TCRdb copy is limited to in-frame clones, with some not included. V, J and clone size reflect that table, while D and trimming were determined from the DNA. The sample carries 550,000 to 650,000 clones, about 96% recorded once. Concerning this clone: Its antigen is as yet unknown.

The CDR3 is 13 amino acids. V dropped 7 bases and J dropped 10 bases, with 17 bases sitting between them. Germline V CDR1 and CDR2: PRHDT, FYEKMQ (reference sequence). Sequencing was performed on naive CD8+ T cells sorted from blood. The sequence was obtained from a woman in her thirties in good health. The rearrangement joins TRBV13 to TRBJ2-1; D possibly corresponds to TRBD1 (6 bases). The CDR3 is CASNPQGPGEQFF. The CDR3 DNA reads as TGTGCCAGCAACCCACAGGGTCCGGGCGAGCAGTTCTTC.